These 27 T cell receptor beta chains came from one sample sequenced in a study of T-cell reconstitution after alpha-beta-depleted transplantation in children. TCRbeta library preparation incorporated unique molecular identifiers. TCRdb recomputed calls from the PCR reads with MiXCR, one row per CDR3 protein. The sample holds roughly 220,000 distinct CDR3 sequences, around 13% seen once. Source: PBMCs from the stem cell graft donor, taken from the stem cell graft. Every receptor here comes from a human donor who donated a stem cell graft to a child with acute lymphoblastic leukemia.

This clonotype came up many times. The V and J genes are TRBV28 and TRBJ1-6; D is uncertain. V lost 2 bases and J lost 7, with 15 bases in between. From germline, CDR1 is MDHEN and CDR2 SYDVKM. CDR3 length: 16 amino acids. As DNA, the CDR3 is TGTGCCAGCAGTTTAAGGCAGTCTCTGCGAAATTCACCCCTCCACTTT. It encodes CASSLRQSLRNSPLHF.

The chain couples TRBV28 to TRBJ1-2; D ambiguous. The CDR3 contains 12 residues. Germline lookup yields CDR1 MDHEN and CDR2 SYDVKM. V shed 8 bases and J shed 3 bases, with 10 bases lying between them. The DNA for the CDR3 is TGTGCCAGCCGTCAGGTTGACTATGGCTACACCTTC. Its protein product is CASRQVDYGYTF.

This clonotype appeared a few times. The CDR3 loop reads CASSLALERAYEQYF. In nucleotides, the CDR3 is TGCGCCAGCAGCTTGGCCCTCGAGAGGGCATACGAGCAGTACTTC. This chain connects TRBV5-1 to TRBJ2-7, with D possibly TRBD2 on 5 matching bases. Trimming cost V 0 bases and J 4 bases, with 14 bases left between them. CDR3 size: 15 residues. Germline assignment: CDR1 SGHRS and CDR2 YFSETQ.

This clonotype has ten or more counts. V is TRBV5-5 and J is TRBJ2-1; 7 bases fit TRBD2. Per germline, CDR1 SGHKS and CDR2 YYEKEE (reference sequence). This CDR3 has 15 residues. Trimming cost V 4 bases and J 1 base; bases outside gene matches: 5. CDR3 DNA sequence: TGTGCCAGCAGCCTAACTAGCGAGTCCTACAATGAGCAGTTCTTC. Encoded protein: CASSLTSESYNEQFF.

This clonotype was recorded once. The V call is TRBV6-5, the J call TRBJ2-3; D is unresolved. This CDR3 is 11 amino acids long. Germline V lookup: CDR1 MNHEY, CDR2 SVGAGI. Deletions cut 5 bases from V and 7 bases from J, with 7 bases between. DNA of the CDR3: TGTGCCAGCAGTATCTCTAATACGCAGTATTTT. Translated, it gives CASSISNTQYF.

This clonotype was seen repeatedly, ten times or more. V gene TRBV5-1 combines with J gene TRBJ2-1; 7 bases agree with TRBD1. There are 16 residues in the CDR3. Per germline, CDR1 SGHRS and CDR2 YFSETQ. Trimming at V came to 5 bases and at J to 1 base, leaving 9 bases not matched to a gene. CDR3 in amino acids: CASRFPGGGSYNEQFF. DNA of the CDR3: TGCGCCAGCAGGTTCCCAGGGGGTGGATCCTACAATGAGCAGTTCTTC.

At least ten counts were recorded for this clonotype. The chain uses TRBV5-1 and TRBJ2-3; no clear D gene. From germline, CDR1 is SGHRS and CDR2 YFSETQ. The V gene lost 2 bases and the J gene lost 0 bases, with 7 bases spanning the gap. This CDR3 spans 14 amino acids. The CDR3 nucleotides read TGCGCCAGCAGCTTCGGCAGTAGCACAGATACGCAGTATTTT. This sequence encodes CASSFGSSTDTQYF.

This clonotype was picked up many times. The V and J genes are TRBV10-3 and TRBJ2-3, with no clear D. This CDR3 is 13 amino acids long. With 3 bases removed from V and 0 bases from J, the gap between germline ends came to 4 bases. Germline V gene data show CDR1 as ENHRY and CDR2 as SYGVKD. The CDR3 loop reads CAISEQSTDTQYF. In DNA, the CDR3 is TGTGCCATCAGTGAACAGAGCACAGATACGCAGTATTTT.

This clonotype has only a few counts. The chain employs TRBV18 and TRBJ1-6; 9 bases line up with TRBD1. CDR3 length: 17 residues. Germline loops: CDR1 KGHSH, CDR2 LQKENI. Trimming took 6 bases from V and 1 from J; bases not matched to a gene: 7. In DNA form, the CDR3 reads TGTGCCAGCTCTCAACGACAGGGGGGATCCTATAATTCACCCCTCCACTTT. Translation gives CASSQRQGGSYNSPLHF. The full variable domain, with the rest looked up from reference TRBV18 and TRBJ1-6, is NAGVMQNPRHLVRRRGQEARLRCSPMKGHSHVYWYRQLPEEGLKFMVYLQKENIIDESGMPKERFSAEFPKEGPSILRIQQVVRGDSAAYFCASSQRQGGSYNSPLHFGNGTRLTVT.

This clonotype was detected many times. CDR3: CASSQETGLNTEAFF. DNA for the CDR3: TGTGCCAGCAGCCAAGAGACGGGACTGAACACTGAAGCTTTCTTT. The gene calls are TRBV4-2 and TRBJ1-1, with TRBD1 as a possible D gene (5 bases). Trimming cost V 0 bases and J 0 bases, with 8 bases left between them. This CDR3 contains 15 residues. Germline V lookup: CDR1 LGHNA, CDR2 YNFKEQ.

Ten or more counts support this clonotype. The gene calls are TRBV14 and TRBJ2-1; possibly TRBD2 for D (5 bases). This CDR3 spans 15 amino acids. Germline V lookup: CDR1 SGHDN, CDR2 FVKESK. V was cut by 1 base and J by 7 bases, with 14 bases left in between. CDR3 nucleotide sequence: TGTGCCAGCAGCCAAGTATGGGAGAGGAGGAATGAGCAGTTCTTC. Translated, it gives CASSQVWERRNEQFF.

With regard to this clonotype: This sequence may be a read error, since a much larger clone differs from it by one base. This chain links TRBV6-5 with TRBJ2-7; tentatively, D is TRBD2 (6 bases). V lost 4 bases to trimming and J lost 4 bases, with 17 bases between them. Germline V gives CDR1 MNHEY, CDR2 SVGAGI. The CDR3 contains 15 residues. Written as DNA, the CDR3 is TGTGCCAGCAGTTCCGGAGGGGCTCTGCGGTACGAGCAGTACTTC. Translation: CASSSGGALRYEQYF.

CDR3: CASSHRQGRSEQFF. In DNA form, the CDR3 reads TGTGCCAGCAGCCACCGACAGGGTAGGAGTGAGCAGTTCTTC. The V gene is TRBV4-2, the J gene TRBJ2-1; 7 bases fit TRBD1. V shed 3 bases, J shed 9 bases, and the junction held 8 bases outside the gene matches. The germline V gene encodes CDR1 LGHNA and CDR2 YNFKEQ. The CDR3 consists of 14 residues.

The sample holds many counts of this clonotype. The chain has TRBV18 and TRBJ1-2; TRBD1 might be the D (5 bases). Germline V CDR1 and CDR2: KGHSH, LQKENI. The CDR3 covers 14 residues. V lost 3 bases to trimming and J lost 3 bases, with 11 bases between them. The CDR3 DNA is TGTGCCAGCTCACCCGGGACTGCTGACTATGGCTACACCTTC. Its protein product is CASSPGTADYGYTF.

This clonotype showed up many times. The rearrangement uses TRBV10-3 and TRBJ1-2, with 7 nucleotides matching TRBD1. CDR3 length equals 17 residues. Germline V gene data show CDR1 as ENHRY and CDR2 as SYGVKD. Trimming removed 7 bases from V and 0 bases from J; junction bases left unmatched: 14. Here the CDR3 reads CAITVRILDRANYGYTF. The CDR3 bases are TGTGCCATCACTGTCCGTATTCTCGACAGGGCTAACTATGGCTACACCTTC.

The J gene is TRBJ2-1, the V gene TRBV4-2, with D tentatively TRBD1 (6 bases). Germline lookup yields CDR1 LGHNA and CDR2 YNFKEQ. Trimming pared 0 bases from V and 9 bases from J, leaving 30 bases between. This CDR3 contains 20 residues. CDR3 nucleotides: TGTGCCAGCAGCCAAGAACCGGTTTTGAGGGGGTATCCCACAAGTGTTGAGCAGTTCTTC. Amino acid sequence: CASSQEPVLRGYPTSVEQFF.

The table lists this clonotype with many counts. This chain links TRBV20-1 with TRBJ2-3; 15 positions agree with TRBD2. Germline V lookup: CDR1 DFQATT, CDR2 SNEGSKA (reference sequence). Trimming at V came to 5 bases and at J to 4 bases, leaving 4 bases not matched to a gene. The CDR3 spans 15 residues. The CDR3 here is CSAGGLAGGADTQYF. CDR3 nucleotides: TGCAGTGCTGGAGGACTAGCGGGGGGGGCAGATACGCAGTATTTT.

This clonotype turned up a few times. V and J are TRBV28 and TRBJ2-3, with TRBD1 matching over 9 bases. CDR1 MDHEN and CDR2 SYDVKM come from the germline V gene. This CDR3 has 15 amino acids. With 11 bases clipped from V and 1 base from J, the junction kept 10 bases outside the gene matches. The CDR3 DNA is TGTGCCCGAGGACGGACAGGGGAGCGCACAGATACGCAGTATTTT. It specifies CARGRTGERTDTQYF.

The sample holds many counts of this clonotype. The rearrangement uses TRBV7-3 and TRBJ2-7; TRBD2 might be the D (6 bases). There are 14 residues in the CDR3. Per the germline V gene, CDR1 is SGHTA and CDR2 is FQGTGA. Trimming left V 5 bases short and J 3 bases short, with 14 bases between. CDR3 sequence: CASSPGTANYEQYF. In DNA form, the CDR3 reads TGTGCCAGCAGCCCCGGGACTGCGAACTACGAGCAGTACTTC.

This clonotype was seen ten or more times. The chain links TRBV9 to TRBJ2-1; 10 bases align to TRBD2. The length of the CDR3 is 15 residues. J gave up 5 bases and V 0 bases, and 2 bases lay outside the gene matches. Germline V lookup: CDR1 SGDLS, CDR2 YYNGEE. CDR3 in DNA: TGTGCCAGCAGCGTAGGAGCGGGAGGGGACAATGAGCAGTTCTTC. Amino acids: CASSVGAGGDNEQFF.

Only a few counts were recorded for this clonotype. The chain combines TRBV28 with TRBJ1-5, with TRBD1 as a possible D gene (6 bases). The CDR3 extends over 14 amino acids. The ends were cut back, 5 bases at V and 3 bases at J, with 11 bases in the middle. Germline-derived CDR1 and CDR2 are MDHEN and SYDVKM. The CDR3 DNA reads TGTGCCAGCAGTATTACAGGGATCAATCAGCCCCAGCATTTT. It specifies CASSITGINQPQHF.

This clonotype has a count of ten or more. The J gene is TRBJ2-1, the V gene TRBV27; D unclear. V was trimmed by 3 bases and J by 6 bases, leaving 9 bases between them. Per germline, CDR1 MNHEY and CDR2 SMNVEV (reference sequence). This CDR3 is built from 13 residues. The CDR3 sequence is CASSLPRPNEQFF. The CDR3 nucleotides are TGTGCCAGCAGTTTGCCCCGCCCCAATGAGCAGTTCTTC.

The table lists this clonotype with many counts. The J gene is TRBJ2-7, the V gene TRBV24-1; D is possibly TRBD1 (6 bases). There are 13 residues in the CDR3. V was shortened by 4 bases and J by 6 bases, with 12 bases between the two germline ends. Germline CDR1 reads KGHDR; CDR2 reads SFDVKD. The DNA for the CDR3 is TGTGCCACCAGTGAGACGGGACACTCCGAGCAGTACTTC. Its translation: CATSETGHSEQYF.

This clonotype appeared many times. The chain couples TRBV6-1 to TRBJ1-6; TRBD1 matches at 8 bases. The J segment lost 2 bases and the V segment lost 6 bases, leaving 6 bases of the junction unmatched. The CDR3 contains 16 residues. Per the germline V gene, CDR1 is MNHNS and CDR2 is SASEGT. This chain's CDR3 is CASSLGTGAYNSPLHF. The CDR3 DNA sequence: TGTGCCAGCAGCCTCGGGACAGGTGCCTATAATTCACCCCTCCACTTT.

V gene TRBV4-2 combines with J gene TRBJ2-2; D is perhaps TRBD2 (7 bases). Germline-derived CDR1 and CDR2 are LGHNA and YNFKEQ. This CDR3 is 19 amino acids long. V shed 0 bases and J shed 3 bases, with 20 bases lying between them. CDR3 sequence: CASSQDPRARGGDTGELFF. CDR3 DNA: TGTGCCAGCAGCCAAGATCCACGGGCTAGGGGGGGTGACACCGGGGAGCTGTTTTTT.

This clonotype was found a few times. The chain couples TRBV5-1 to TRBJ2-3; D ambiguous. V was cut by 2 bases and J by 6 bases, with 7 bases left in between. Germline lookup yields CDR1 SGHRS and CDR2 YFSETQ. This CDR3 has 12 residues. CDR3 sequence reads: CASSLEWDTQYF. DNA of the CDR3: TGCGCCAGCAGCTTAGAGTGGGATACGCAGTATTTT. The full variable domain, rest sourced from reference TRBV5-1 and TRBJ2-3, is KAGVTQTPRYLIKTRGQQVTLSCSPISGHRSVSWYQQTPGQGLQFLFEYFSETQRNKGNFPGRFSGRQFSNSRSEMNVSTLELGDSALYLCASSLEWDTQYFGPGTRLTVL.

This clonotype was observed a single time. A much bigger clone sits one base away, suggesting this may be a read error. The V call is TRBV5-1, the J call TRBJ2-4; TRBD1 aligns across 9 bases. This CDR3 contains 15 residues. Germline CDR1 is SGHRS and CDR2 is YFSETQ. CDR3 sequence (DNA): TGCGCCAGCAGCAGATACGGACAGGGGAAAAACAGTCAGTACTTC. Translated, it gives CASSRYGQGKNSQYF.